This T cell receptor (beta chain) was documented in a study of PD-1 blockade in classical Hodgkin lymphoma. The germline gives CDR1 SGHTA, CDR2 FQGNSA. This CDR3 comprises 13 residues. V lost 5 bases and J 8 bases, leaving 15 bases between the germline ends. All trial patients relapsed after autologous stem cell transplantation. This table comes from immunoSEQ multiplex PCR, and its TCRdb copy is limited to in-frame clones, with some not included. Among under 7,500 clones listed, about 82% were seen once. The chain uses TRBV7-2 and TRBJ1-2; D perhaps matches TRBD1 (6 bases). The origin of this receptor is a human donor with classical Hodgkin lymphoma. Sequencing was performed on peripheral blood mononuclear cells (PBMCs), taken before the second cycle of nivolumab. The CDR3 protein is CASSRTGNGGYTF. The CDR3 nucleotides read TGTGCCAGCAGCAGAACAGGGAACGGAGGCTACACCTTC.